The source of this TCR beta chain is a study of cytomegalovirus exposure and HLA in healthy donors listed by TCRdb under 2017. About the study as a whole: In an earlier analysis of roughly 500 of the donors, 276 Gb of sequence data and 90 million to 130 million unique TCR beta sequences from roughly 200 million T cells were reported. An early release that covered more than 550 HLA-typed donors contained approximately 300 gigabases of sequencing data and tens of millions of unique TCR sequences. A later analysis re-analyzed previously published TCR beta repertoires from about 600 donors and added high-resolution HLA genotyping to study TCR occurrence patterns. A later genetic analysis used genome-wide SNP genotypes for 398 of the 666 donors, treating that subset as a discovery cohort. Every repertoire in the discovery cohort had been generated on one and the same sequencing platform. In the later analysis, no new phenotypic data were used to find candidate immune exposures; instead, reliance was placed on TCR beta sequences and their occurrence across donors. Class I and class II HLA loci were covered by the typing at four-digit resolution. Typing coverage varied by locus: roughly 620-640 donors for A, B, C, DRB1 and DQB1; some 520 for DQA1; nearly 610 for DPA1; around 490 for DPB1. Among about 360 genotyped donors of the cohort, an average of approximately 240,000 unique TCR beta nucleotide sequences were sequenced per donor, about a sixth of them non-productive. A handful of DR-DQ haplotypes were handled as single units for association and clustering because linkage in the cohort was strong. A separate validation cohort of roughly 130 different subjects was used in addition to the roughly 620-subject first cohort. Using immunosequencing, the study profiled T cell repertoires from 500 to 800 subjects and related those repertoires to cytomegalovirus serostatus. Donor age, sex, ethnicity and CMV serostatus were compiled together with the repertoire data. An earlier analysis of around 640 of the donors used high-throughput TCR beta sequencing to judge whether each TCR beta V gene segment behaved as functional or pseudogenic. Among the approximately 400 genotyped donors, around 81% belonged to the genetic ancestry cluster associated with self-reported Caucasian donors. The study aimed to test whether cataloging public T cell receptors could reveal signatures of past pathogen exposure. To predict cytomegalovirus infection status, the study brought together high-throughput TCR immunosequencing, statistical association of individual TCRs with disease status, and machine learning. Overall study results and their limits: In a later analysis, several top co-occurrence clusters were reported to appear linked to parvovirus B19, influenza, CMV and Epstein-Barr virus. In an earlier analysis of 587 of the donors, most TCR beta V segments were observed in productive rearrangements about 90% or about 30% of the time, broadly matching IMGT annotations. For the cohort, immune exposure information was limited to CMV serostatus. A later analysis found that HLA-associated TCR beta chains were more clonally expanded and had lower generation probabilities than equally common non-associated chains. An association between a missense DCLRE1C variant and V-gene and J-gene trimming of TCR beta chains was found in a later genetic analysis and replicated in an independent cohort. The classifier was reported to diagnose cytomegalovirus status with high specificity and sensitivity in both the original cohort and the validation cohort. In a later analysis, TCR association rates were found to vary across HLA loci, with the most associated TCRs seen for DRB1 alleles and the fewest for HLA-C alleles. Correlated functional status among segregating V segments might reflect linkage disequilibrium, but an unknown experimental factor could not be ruled out. It was suggested by the authors that the approach could potentially be generalized to other disease states and immunological phenotypes. Specific HLA alleles were associated with over 15,000 TCR beta sequences at a false discovery rate of 0.05 in a later analysis. In a later genetic analysis, fewer N-insertions in productive TCRs were reported among donors in an Asian-associated ancestry cluster than the 666-donor mean. A few of the identified cytomegalovirus-associated TCR beta chains were confirmed in vitro to be specific for cytomegalovirus antigens. A cluster of highly shared sequence variants was judged likely to be a technical artifact of the sequencing pipeline. A total of 150 or so TCR beta chains were listed by the study as associated with cytomegalovirus. Presence/absence analyses assumed roughly uniform sequencing depth across donors, an assumption that may not hold. Roughly 15 rarely observed V segments, including chromosome 9 orphons, were excluded from the earlier analysis of about 500 of the donors because counts were too low. Assigning TCR associations to individual alleles was difficult when HLA alleles, especially DR and DQ, strongly co-occurred. Because HLA typing was missing for some donors at each locus, association tests included only the typed subset. A further reported finding was that TCR beta sequences accurately predicted the HLA-A and HLA-B alleles for most subjects in the first cohort. The cohort was sequenced for TCR beta chains only, and without alpha or paired-chain data the features that could be detected were limited. Because the 87-base-pair reads could not distinguish some IMGT-functional V segments, including TRBV6-2 and TRBV6-3, those segments were excluded. In a later analysis, most CMV-associated TCR beta chains were found to appear HLA-restricted, with HLA associations seemingly driven largely by CMV exposure. Most TCR sequences were seen in very few donors, while some public TCRs were found in many individuals.

Points on this clone: Its antigen remains undetermined. No base quality values were provided; no much bigger clone lies one nucleotide off.

From its cysteine to its phenylalanine, the CDR3 spans 16 amino acids. Just CDR3 DNA is preserved here, 48 bases in frame from base 1. Trimming accounts for 5 bases at V and 5 bases at J, while the number of junction bases matched to no gene is 9. The germline V gene supplies CDR1 SGHAT and CDR2 FQNNGV. The protocol used for the library was the immunoSEQ multiplex PCR assay. A mixture of 60 forward primers for TCR Vbeta segments and 13 reverse primers for TCR Jbeta segments was used in the multiplex PCR. Amplification of the CDR3 region of rearranged TCR beta genes was performed with a multiplex PCR assay on genomic DNA. The Illumina HiSeq System was used to sequence the amplified TCR beta libraries as 87-base-pair reads. In the original analysis: In a later analysis, tens of millions of unique TCR beta chains were counted across the roughly 670 repertoires, and approximately 11 million of these chains were shared by at least two donors. A nearest-neighbor algorithm error-corrected the raw reads and collapsed the reads into unique sequences, merging closely related sequences to remove PCR and sequencing errors. Alignment of CDR3 sequences to IMGT reference sequences was used to assign V, D and J gene segments. Each retained sequence needed at least a six-nucleotide match to both a V gene segment and a J gene segment. Rearrangements were called productive when the CDR3 lacked stop codons and stayed in frame with V and J; all others were non-productive. Following IMGT convention, CDR3 was defined as the stretch from the second conserved V-encoded cysteine to the conserved J-encoded phenylalanine. The earlier analysis of about 590 of the donors excluded sequences that lacked an unambiguous match to a single V gene segment. In an earlier analysis of around 600 of the donors, V segments were called functional above 56.7% productive rearrangements and were called segregating when the between-donor standard deviation exceeded 5%. A statistical classification framework was built for diagnosing cytomegalovirus status from the catalog of TCR beta chain sequences. A later analysis assigned V and J genes by comparing TCR nucleotide sequences with IMGT/GENE-DB human TR gene sequences. The TCRdist pipeline was used in a later analysis to assign CDR3 sequences and most-parsimonious VDJ recombination scenarios. In a later analysis, each TCR beta chain was defined by its CDR3 amino acid sequence together with its V-gene family, and reads lacking a unique V-gene family were excluded. In a later analysis, fewer than 600 highly shared, low-generation-probability nucleotide sequences were removed to address suspected cross-contamination and a sequencing artifact. A later analysis calculated a clonal expansion index for each public chain from normalized within-repertoire ranks of inferred template counts. In a later analysis, generation probabilities were computed with a VDJ recombination model fitted to out-of-frame rearrangements, and the resulting probabilities were checked against IGoR. A later analysis scored TCR-TCR, TCR-HLA and TCR-CMV co-occurrence with hypergeometric tests, applying a repertoire-size bias correction to TCR pairs. False discovery rates were estimated in a later analysis by permuting HLA or CMV assignments 20 times. In a later analysis, co-occurring TCRs were grouped using DBSCAN, and TCRdist sequence similarity was added for clustering within HLA-allele-positive subsets. For co-occurrence clustering, repertoires with fewer than 30,000 or more than 120,000 public chains were excluded, along with roughly five repertoires with anomalous nucleotide sharing. Sourced from immuneACCESS, this table was stored by TCRdb with only in-frame sequences that have V and J called. A share of the clones is absent; for the studies checked, an unresolved V gene accounts for under half, and the remainder has no known explanation. The D gene and trimming were derived from the DNA, and the V and J assignments and clone size from that table. The sample table records approximately 140,000 clones; approximately 88% of these occur just once. The top ten clones comprise around 0.5% of the sample.

The cohort comprised hundreds of healthy bone marrow donors. At the time of sampling, all cohort members were nominally healthy, though unrecorded immune exposures were likely present. The donor tested CMV seronegative, placing the donor among the 350 or so seronegative members of the cohort. Every donor gave a peripheral blood sample, and the peripheral blood mononuclear cells from that sample were used for TCR beta sequencing. Genomic DNA extraction from the blood cell samples was performed with the Qiagen DNeasy Blood Extraction Kit. Sequences were obtained from PBMCs. This chain joins TRBV11-2 to TRBJ2-5; 12 of the junction bases match TRBD2. This receptor was obtained from a woman aged 40 to 49 in good health and CMV-seronegative. The DNA sequence follows: TGTGCCAGCAGCGCCGCTAGCGGGAGGGGGGAGGAGACCCAGTACTTC. It specifies CASSAASGRGEETQYF.